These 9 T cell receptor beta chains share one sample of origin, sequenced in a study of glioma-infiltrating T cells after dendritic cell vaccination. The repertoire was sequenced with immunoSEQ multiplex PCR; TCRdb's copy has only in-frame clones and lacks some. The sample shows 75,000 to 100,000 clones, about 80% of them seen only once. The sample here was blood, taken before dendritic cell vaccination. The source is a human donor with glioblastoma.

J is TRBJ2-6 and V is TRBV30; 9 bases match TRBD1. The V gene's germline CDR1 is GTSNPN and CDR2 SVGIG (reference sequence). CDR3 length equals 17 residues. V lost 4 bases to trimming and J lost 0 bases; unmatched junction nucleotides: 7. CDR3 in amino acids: CAWKRDRVFSGANVLTF. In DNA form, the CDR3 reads TGTGCCTGGAAACGGGACAGGGTGTTCTCTGGGGCCAACGTCCTGACTTTC.

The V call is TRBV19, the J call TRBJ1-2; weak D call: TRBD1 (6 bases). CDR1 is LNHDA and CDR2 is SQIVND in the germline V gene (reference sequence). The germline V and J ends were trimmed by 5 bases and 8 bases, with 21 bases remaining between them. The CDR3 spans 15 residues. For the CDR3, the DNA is TGTGCCAGTAGTTACACCGGGGAGGGGGAGCGAGGCTACACCTTC. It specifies CASSYTGEGERGYTF.

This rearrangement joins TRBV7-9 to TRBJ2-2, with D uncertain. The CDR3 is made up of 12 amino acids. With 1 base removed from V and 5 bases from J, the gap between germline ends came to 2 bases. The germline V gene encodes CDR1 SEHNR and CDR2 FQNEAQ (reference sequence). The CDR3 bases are TGTGCCAGCAGCTTAGTAACCGGGGAGCTGTTTTTT. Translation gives CASSLVTGELFF.

CDR3 protein: CASSGATGPSTEAFF. Here the CDR3 DNA reads TGTGCCAGCAGTGGGGCGACAGGGCCTAGCACTGAAGCTTTCTTT. The V call is TRBV28, the J call TRBJ1-1, with 7 bases identical to TRBD1. This CDR3 region has 15 residues. Trimming at V came to 5 bases and at J to 4 bases, leaving 10 bases not matched to a gene. Per germline, CDR1 MDHEN and CDR2 SYDVKM.

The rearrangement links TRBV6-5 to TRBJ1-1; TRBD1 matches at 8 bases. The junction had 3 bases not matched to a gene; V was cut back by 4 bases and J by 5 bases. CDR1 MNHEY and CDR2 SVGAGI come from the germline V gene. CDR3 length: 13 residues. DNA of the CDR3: TGTGCCAGCAGTTGGACAGGGAGGACTGAAGCTTTCTTT. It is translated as CASSWTGRTEAFF.

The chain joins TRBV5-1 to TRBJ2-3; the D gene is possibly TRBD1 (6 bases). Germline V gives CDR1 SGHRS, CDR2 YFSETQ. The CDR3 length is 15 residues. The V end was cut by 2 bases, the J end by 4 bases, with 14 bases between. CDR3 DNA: TGCGCCAGCAGCTTAGGCGCCGGGACATCAGATACGCAGTATTTT. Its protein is CASSLGAGTSDTQYF. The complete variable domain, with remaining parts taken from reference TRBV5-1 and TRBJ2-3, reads KAGVTQTPRYLIKTRGQQVTLSCSPISGHRSVSWYQQTPGQGLQFLFEYFSETQRNKGNFPGRFSGRQFSNSRSEMNVSTLELGDSALYLCASSLGAGTSDTQYFGPGTRLTVL.

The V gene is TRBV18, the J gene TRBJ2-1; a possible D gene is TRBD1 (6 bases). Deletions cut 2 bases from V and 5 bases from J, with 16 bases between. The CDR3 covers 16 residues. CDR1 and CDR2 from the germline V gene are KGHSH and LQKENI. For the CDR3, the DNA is TGTGCCAGCTCACCAAATCCGGGACAAACGAACAATGAGCAGTTCTTC. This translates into CASSPNPGQTNNEQFF. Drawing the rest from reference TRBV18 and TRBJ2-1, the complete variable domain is NAGVMQNPRHLVRRRGQEARLRCSPMKGHSHVYWYRQLPEEGLKFMVYLQKENIIDESGMPKERFSAEFPKEGPSILRIQQVVRGDSAAYFCASSPNPGQTNNEQFFGPGTRLTVL.

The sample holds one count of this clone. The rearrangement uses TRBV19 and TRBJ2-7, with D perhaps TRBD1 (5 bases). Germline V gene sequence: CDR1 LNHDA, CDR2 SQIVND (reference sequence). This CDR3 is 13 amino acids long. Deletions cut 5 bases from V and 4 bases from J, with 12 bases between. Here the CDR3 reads CASSAATGYEQYF. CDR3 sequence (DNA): TGTGCCAGTAGTGCGGCAACAGGTTACGAGCAGTACTTC.

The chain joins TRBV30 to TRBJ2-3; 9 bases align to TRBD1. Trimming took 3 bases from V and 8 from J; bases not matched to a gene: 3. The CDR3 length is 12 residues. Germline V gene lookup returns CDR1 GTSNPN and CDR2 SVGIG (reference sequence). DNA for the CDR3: TGTGCCTGGAGCGCGGGACAGGGTACGCAGTATTTT. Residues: CAWSAGQGTQYF.